This TCR beta chain was observed in a study of blood T cell repertoires in COVID-19. Across the study: Italy, Spain and the United States were the sources of the convalescent and acute COVID-19 samples. T cells, B-cell-depleted T cells, or PBMCs provided the cDNA or gDNA that served as material.

Methods used by the authors: Nucleated cell counts were estimated from reference gene primer amplification. Libraries were prepared by immunoSEQ multiplex PCR; TCRdb keeps only in-frame clonotypes and omits some of them. V, J and clone size derive from that table, while D and trimming were established from the DNA sequence. Of about 140,000 clones in the sample, about four fifths were seen once. The germline V and J ends were trimmed by 6 bases and 6 bases, with 11 bases remaining between them. Germline CDR1 is MDHEN and CDR2 is SYDVKM. The CDR3 length is 12 residues. The sequence was collected from an older woman with acute or convalescent COVID-19. Sequencing was performed on peripheral blood. J is TRBJ1-1 and V is TRBV28; D is possibly TRBD1 (5 bases). The CDR3 DNA reads TGTGCCAGCAGGCCGGGGGTCTCTGAAGCTTTCTTT. Translated: CASRPGVSEAFF.